These T cell receptor beta chains were read from a single sample in a study of cytomegalovirus exposure and HLA in healthy donors. Clones were sequenced by immunoSEQ multiplex PCR, and TCRdb holds only the in-frame ones, with some missing. This table holds roughly 100,000 clones, about 9.4% found once. Sequenced material: PBMCs. The origin of the receptors is a man in his forties or fifties in good health and CMV-seropositive. CDR3s include the opening cysteine and the closing phenylalanine or tryptophan. D genes are given only for firm matches. Only some rows state a clone size, as once, few, many or a class for expanded clones.

CDR3nt	CDR3aa	d_gene	abundance	v_gene	j_gene
TGCAGTGCTACGTTAGCAGATACGCAGTATTTT	CSATLADTQYF	.	.	TRBV20-1	TRBJ2-3
TGTGCCAGCAGTTTTAGCGGGGCCTCCTACGAGCAGTACTTC	CASSFSGASYEQYF	TRBD2	few	TRBV6-5	TRBJ2-7
TGTGCCAGCAGCTTCGGAATCGGGGAAAAACTGTTTTTT	CASSFGIGEKLFF	.	.	TRBV7-9	TRBJ1-4
TGTGCCAGCAGCTTAATAGCGGGGTACAATGAGCAGTTCTTC	CASSLIAGYNEQFF	TRBD2	few	TRBV7-2	TRBJ2-1
TGTGCCACCAGCACGATGGACAAGAACACCGGGGAGCTGTTTTTT	CATSTMDKNTGELFF	.	.	TRBV15	TRBJ2-2
TGTGCCAGCAGCCTACGGACAGGGTTAAATGAGCAGTTCTTC	CASSLRTGLNEQFF	TRBD1	.	TRBV14	TRBJ2-1
TGTGCCAGCAGTTTCGACTCGTTGTACGAGCAGTACTTC	CASSFDSLYEQYF	.	.	TRBV6-6	TRBJ2-7
TGTGCCATCAGTGGTAGACAGACCACCTACGAGCAGTACTTC	CAISGRQTTYEQYF	.	few	TRBV10-3	TRBJ2-7
TGCGCCAGCAGCGAAGCCCCGGGACAGACGAACACTGAAGCTTTCTTT	CASSEAPGQTNTEAFF	TRBD1	.	TRBV5-1	TRBJ1-1
TGTGCCAGCAGTCTAGCGGGAGCGGGCACCGGGGAGCTGTTTTTT	CASSLAGAGTGELFF	TRBD2	few	TRBV28	TRBJ2-2
TGTGCCAGCTCACCAATGGCGGGTGTCGGCACTGAAGCTTTCTTT	CASSPMAGVGTEAFF	.	.	TRBV18	TRBJ1-1
TGTGCCAGCAGCTTTACAGGGGGCGGAAACACCATATATTTT	CASSFTGGGNTIYF	TRBD1	few	TRBV7-2	TRBJ1-3
TGTGCCAGCAGCTTTCTGGGGCCCGAAGAGACCCAGTACTTC	CASSFLGPEETQYF	.	.	TRBV7-2	TRBJ2-5
TGCAGCGTAGCCTTACCCCCTCCCACGGAGACCCAGTACTTC	CSVALPPPTETQYF	.	few	TRBV29-1	TRBJ2-5
TGTGCCATCACTCCTAGAGGGATCGGCACTGAAGCTTTCTTT	CAITPRGIGTEAFF	.	.	TRBV10-3	TRBJ1-1
TGTGCCATCAGTACAGGCGCGGCTAATGAAAAACTGTTTTTT	CAISTGAANEKLFF	.	.	TRBV10-3	TRBJ1-4
TGCGCCAGCAGCGGCGGGAAAGGGGAATACGAGCAGTACTTC	CASSGGKGEYEQYF	.	few	TRBV4-3	TRBJ2-7
TGTGCCAGCAGCAGGGGGCCAGCAGATACGCAGTATTTT	CASSRGPADTQYF	TRBD1	.	TRBV7-9	TRBJ2-3
TGTGCCAGCAGCCCGCGGGGGGGCACCGGGGAGCTGTTTTTT	CASSPRGGTGELFF	TRBD2	few	TRBV5-4	TRBJ2-2
TGTGCCAGCAGTACTCCGGTCACGGGAAACACCATATATTTT	CASSTPVTGNTIYF	.	few	TRBV28	TRBJ1-3
TGTGCCAGCAGCCATACCCAGGTGGGTCATGGCTACACCTTC	CASSHTQVGHGYTF	.	few	TRBV5-6	TRBJ1-2
TGTGCCAGCAGCTTAGGATTGCAGGGGCACACTGAAGCTTTCTTT	CASSLGLQGHTEAFF	.	.	TRBV13	TRBJ1-1
TGTGCCAGCTCACGCGGGGAAAGGGGCACTGAAGCTTTCTTT	CASSRGERGTEAFF	.	.	TRBV18	TRBJ1-1
TGCGCCAGCAGCCAAACAGGGGGCCGCAATCAGCCCCAGCATTTT	CASSQTGGRNQPQHF	TRBD1	once	TRBV5-1	TRBJ1-5
TGTGCCAGCAGCTTACTAGCGGGAGGGCCGAATGAGCAGTTCTTC	CASSLLAGGPNEQFF	TRBD2	.	TRBV7-3	TRBJ2-1
TGTGCCAGTAACCTGGACAGGCGTGAAAAACTGTTTTTT	CASNLDRREKLFF	TRBD1	few	TRBV19	TRBJ1-4
TGTGCCAGCAGCCCGGGACTAGCGGGGAGCACAGATACGCAGTATTTT	CASSPGLAGSTDTQYF	TRBD2	.	TRBV16	TRBJ2-3
TGTGCCAGCAGTGAACGGGGGCGGGAGACCGCAGATACGCAGTATTTT	CASSERGRETADTQYF	.	.	TRBV2	TRBJ2-3
TGTGCCAGCACCCGGACAGGGATCTTCACCGGGGAGCTGTTTTTT	CASTRTGIFTGELFF	TRBD1	.	TRBV27	TRBJ2-2
TGTGCCAGCAGCCCTAGACTAGCGACCTACGAGCAGTACTTC	CASSPRLATYEQYF	TRBD2	few	TRBV7-6	TRBJ2-7
TGTGCCAGCAGCTTTGGTGACATGGACACCGGGGAGCTGTTTTTT	CASSFGDMDTGELFF	.	.	TRBV11-2	TRBJ2-2
TGTGCCAGCAGTGAATTCGGCGGGCAGGGGCCAACCTACGAGCAGTACTTC	CASSEFGGQGPTYEQYF	.	.	TRBV25-1	TRBJ2-7
TGCGCCAGCAGCCAAGGCCACAGGGGTTACGAGCAGTACTTC	CASSQGHRGYEQYF	TRBD1	few	TRBV4-1	TRBJ2-7
TGTGCCAGCAGACTACCGGGACAGGGGACCTACGAGCAGTACTTC	CASRLPGQGTYEQYF	TRBD1	.	TRBV6-5	TRBJ2-7